This T cell receptor (beta chain) is drawn from a study of neoadjuvant anti-PD-1 for oral cavity cancer. About the study: Patients without progression received a fourth nivolumab dose around day 43, then surgical resection on days 50-56. General study findings and limits: Non-responders to neoadjuvant nivolumab had significantly more clonal PBMC T cells than responders. Only three patients per response group were TCR-analyzed; validation needed.

Comments on this clone: The antigen remains undetermined.

Per the germline V gene, CDR1 is SEHNR and CDR2 is FQNEAQ (reference sequence). CDR3 length: 15 residues. Trimming shortened V by 2 bases and J by 1 base, and 9 bases separated the two germline ends. Assay used: immunoSEQ multiplex PCR; TCRdb lists only in-frame clones, some missing. The sample shows 72,000 or so clones, 65% to 85% of them seen only once. Patients had HPV-negative, locally advanced oral cavity squamous cell carcinoma. This chain uses TRBV7-9 with TRBJ1-3; a weak D match, TRBD1 (5 bases). The source is a person aged 35 to 85 with oral cavity squamous cell carcinoma. The starting material was PBMCs, obtained before nivolumab (anti-PD-1) treatment. CDR3 loop: CASSLRQGSGNTIYF. The CDR3 DNA reads as TGTGCCAGCAGCTTACGCCAGGGTTCTGGAAACACCATATATTTT.